This is a list of T cell receptor beta chains from one sample in a study of T cells expressing NK-cell markers. From its re-call of the 5' RACE reads, TCRdb lists each CDR3 protein once, without DNA. The listing records over 150,000 distinct CDR3 sequences. The sequenced material came from blood T cells: a sorted CD56 or NKG2C T cell subset, CD4+ or CD8+ T cells, or bulk PBMC T cells (not recorded which). Source of these receptors: a woman in her forties or fifties in good health. Both conserved end residues are part of each CDR3. Fields, in order: J gene, V gene, CDR3 protein.

TRBJ2-1,TRBV13,CASSLGGAGGEFSDEQFF
TRBJ2-5,TRBV3-1,CASLDEVGGETQYF
TRBJ2-7,TRBV29-1,CSATPGVSYEQYF
TRBJ2-4,TRBV4-1,CASSQEGVYQDIQYF
TRBJ2-7,TRBV7-9,CASTEGYYEQYF
TRBJ2-1,TRBV7-2,CASSLGPGNEQFF
TRBJ1-1,TRBV5-6,CASSLAYSGKGNTEAFF
TRBJ2-2,TRBV13,CASSPSYTGELFF
TRBJ2-7,TRBV18,CASSLRGAGRSYEQYF
TRBJ2-7,TRBV27,CASRPRGGQQYF
TRBJ2-2,TRBV12-3/TRBV12-4,CASSLEPWGEGGELFF
TRBJ2-1,TRBV7-9,CASSLGGSHNEQFF
TRBJ2-1,TRBV19,CASSMMTGGPVDEQFF
TRBJ1-5,TRBV5-1,CASSLEGGNQPQHF
TRBJ2-2,TRBV11-1,CASTFGLAGTGELFF
TRBJ2-1,TRBV11-3,CASSFGGLDGEQFF
TRBJ2-3,TRBV7-9,CAMAGNLVDTQYF
TRBJ2-1,TRBV6-5,CASRRQGSYNEQFF
TRBJ2-1,TRBV6-6,CASFLGTSGIEQFF
TRBJ1-5,TRBV5-6,CASSLAAQGRNQPQHF
TRBJ2-1,TRBV14,CASSQDLTYNEQFF
TRBJ2-5,TRBV27,CASSWGLAGVETQYF
TRBJ2-7,TRBV3-1,CASSHRLDLEQYF
TRBJ2-1,TRBV24-1,CATSQAVGSYNEQFF
TRBJ2-2,TRBV5-1,CASSLARDRGPHGELFF
TRBJ2-7,TRBV5-1,CASSWTSSYEQYF
TRBJ2-1,TRBV12-3/TRBV12-4,CASSFVRDEQFF
TRBJ2-2,TRBV10-3,CAISELRDGTNTGELFF
TRBJ2-1,TRBV30,CAWSPVRGREVYNEQFF
TRBJ2-1,TRBV7-6,CASSLAPGLAGASPGLSYNEQFF
TRBJ2-2,TRBV27,CASSKNRGPNTGELFF
TRBJ2-7,TRBV2,CAGLGGHGRLEQYF
TRBJ1-1,TRBV7-6,CASSLRSGIEAFF
TRBJ1-2,TRBV9,CASSVEPRDYGYTF
TRBJ2-3,TRBV3-1,CASSQLAGGLTDTQYF
TRBJ2-1,TRBV4-1,CASSQELALYNEQFF
TRBJ2-2,TRBV15,CATSREDTTEGELFF